Below, 9 T cell receptor beta chains from the same sample are listed, as sequenced in a study of CD4+ T cells in melanoma. TCRdb keeps only in-frame clones here, not all; method: immunoSEQ multiplex PCR. This sample has 120,000 to 150,000 clones, with 80% to 95% found just once. The origin of the receptors is a human donor with melanoma.

The genes are TRBV1 and TRBJ1-1. TRBV1 is a pseudogene. This CDR3 has 15 amino acids. CDR3 residues: CTRPGGGVMNTEAFF. CDR3 nucleotide sequence: TGCACCCGTCCCGGGGGGGGAGTCATGAACACTGAAGCTTTCTTT.

J is TRBJ1-1 and V is TRBV19, with 9 nucleotides matching TRBD1. V shed 7 bases and J 1 base; nucleotides not matched to a gene: 10. The germline gives CDR1 LNHDA, CDR2 SQIVND (reference sequence). This CDR3 region has 16 residues. In DNA, the CDR3 is TGTGCCAGTAAAGTCTCGGGACAGGGTAGGAACACTGAAGCTTTCTTT. Amino acids: CASKVSGQGRNTEAFF.

This clone was seen a single time. The chain recombines TRBV5-1 with TRBJ2-5, with D possibly being TRBD1 or TRBD2 (6 bases each). Trimming removed 4 bases from V and 5 bases from J, with 12 bases in between. The CDR3 totals 13 residues. In germline, CDR1 is SGHRS, CDR2 YFSETQ. The DNA of the CDR3 is TGCGCCAGCAGCGGGGGGCCGGGGGAGACCCAGTACTTC. Amino acid sequence: CASSGGPGETQYF. The full variable domain, rest sourced from reference TRBV5-1 and TRBJ2-5, is KAGVTQTPRYLIKTRGQQVTLSCSPISGHRSVSWYQQTPGQGLQFLFEYFSETQRNKGNFPGRFSGRQFSNSRSEMNVSTLELGDSALYLCASSGGPGETQYFGPGTRLLVL.

The V call is TRBV19, the J call TRBJ2-7; D ambiguous. Trimming left V 6 bases short and J 0 bases short, with 15 bases between. The CDR3 totals 15 residues. Germline loops: CDR1 LNHDA, CDR2 SQIVND (reference sequence). CDR3 nucleotides: TGTGCCAGTAGCCAGGCCTTTGAGTACTCCTACGAGCAGTACTTC. Amino acid sequence: CASSQAFEYSYEQYF.

V and J are TRBV19 and TRBJ2-4; 8 bases align to TRBD1. This CDR3 region has 15 residues. V lost 3 bases and J lost 2; bases outside the gene matches: 3. Germline CDR1 and CDR2: LNHDA and SQIVND (reference sequence). This CDR3 is CASSMDRVSKNIQYF. Here the CDR3 DNA reads TGTGCCAGTAGTATGGACAGGGTTTCCAAAAACATTCAGTACTTC.

This sequence joins TRBV5-8 and TRBJ1-5; D is unresolved. V lost 2 bases and J lost 9, with 12 bases in between. CDR1 and CDR2 from the germline V gene are SGHTS and YDEGEE. There are 13 residues in the CDR3. CDR3: CASSFAPIRPQHF. The DNA of the CDR3 is TGTGCCAGCAGCTTCGCCCCGATAAGGCCCCAGCATTTT.

The chain couples TRBV6-1 to TRBJ2-5; D might be TRBD2 (5 bases). The V end lost 6 bases, the J end lost 0 bases, and 14 bases lay between the germline ends. CDR1 is MNHNS and CDR2 is SASEGT in the germline V gene. The CDR3 spans 15 residues. CDR3 amino acids: CASRDLSGNQETQYF. In DNA, the CDR3 is TGTGCCAGCAGAGATTTGAGCGGTAACCAAGAGACCCAGTACTTC.

The chain uses TRBV2 and TRBJ1-1; D perhaps matches TRBD1 (6 bases). Germline V gene sequence: CDR1 SNHLY, CDR2 FYNNEI. V lost 11 bases and J 4 bases, leaving 17 bases between the germline ends. This CDR3 has 13 residues. CDR3 DNA sequence: TGTGCCGGATCCGGGGGCCGGGGCACTGAAGCTTTCTTT. Its translation is CAGSGGRGTEAFF.

CDR3: CASIRDRTGNYGYTF. The CDR3 DNA sequence: TGTGCCAGTATCCGAGATCGAACAGGGAACTATGGCTACACCTTC. This chain joins TRBV19 and TRBJ1-2; D perhaps matches TRBD1 (6 bases). Germline CDR1 reads LNHDA; CDR2 reads SQIVND (reference sequence). This CDR3 is 15 amino acids long. With 7 bases removed from V and 2 bases from J, the gap between germline ends came to 17 bases. The complete variable domain, with remaining parts taken from reference TRBV19 and TRBJ1-2, reads DGGITQSPKYLFRKEGQNVTLSCEQNLNHDAMYWYRQDPGQGLRLIYYSQIVNDFQKGDIAEGYSVSREKKESFPLTVTSAQKNPTAFYLCASIRDRTGNYGYTFGSGTRLTVV.